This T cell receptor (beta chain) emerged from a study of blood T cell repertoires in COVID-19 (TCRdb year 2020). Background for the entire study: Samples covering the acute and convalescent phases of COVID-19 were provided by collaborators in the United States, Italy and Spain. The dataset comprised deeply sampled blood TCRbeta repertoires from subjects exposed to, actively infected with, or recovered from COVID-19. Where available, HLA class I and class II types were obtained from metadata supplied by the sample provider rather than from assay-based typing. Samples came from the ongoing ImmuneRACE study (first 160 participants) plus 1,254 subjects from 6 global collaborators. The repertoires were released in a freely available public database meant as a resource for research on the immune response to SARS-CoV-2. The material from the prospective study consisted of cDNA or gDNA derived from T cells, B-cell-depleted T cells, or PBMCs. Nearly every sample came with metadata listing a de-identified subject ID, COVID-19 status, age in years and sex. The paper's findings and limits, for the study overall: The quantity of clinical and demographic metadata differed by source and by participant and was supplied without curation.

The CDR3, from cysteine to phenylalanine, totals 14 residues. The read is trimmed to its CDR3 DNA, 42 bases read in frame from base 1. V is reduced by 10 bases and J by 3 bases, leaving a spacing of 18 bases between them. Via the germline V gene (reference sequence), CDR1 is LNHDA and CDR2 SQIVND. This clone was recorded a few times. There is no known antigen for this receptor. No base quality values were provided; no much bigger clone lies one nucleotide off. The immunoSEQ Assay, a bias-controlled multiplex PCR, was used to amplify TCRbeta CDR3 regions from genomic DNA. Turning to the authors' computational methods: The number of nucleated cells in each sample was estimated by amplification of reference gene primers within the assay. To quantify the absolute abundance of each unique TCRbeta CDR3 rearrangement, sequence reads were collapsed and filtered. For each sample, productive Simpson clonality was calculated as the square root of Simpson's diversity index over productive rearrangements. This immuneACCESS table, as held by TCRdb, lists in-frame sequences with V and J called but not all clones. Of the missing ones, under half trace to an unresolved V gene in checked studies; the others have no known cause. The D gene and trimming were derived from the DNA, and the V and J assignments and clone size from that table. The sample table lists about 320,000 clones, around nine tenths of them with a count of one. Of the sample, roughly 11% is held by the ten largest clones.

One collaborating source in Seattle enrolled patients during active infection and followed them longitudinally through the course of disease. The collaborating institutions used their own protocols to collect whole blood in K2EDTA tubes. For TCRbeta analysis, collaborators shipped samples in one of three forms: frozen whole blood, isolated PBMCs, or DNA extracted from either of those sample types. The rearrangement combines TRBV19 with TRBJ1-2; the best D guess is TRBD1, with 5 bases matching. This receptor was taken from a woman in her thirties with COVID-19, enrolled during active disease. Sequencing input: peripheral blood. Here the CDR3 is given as CATPPLGGDYGYTF. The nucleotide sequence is TGTGCCACCCCCCCCCTCGGGGGGGACTATGGCTACACCTTC.